This T cell receptor beta chain derives from a study of shared clonotypes between healthy human individuals. Cells designated naive CD8 were CD45RO-negative and were positively selected for CCR7, with terminally differentiated effector memory CD45RA+ cells excluded. All donors qualified as healthy HIV-negative adults and had experienced no recent acute infections or vaccinations. An assay was performed, and its level was deep. Libraries were prepared by immunoSEQ multiplex PCR; TCRdb keeps only in-frame clonotypes and omits some of them. The data show approximately 2,000,000 clones, around 93% seen once. The sequence came from a man aged 18 to 30 in good health. Some clones in this sample may be carry-over from other donors' samples. Sequenced: naive CD8+ T cells from PBMCs.

The CDR3 DNA is TGTGCCAGCAGCGCCAGGGGGGAGCGGTCCTACGAGCAGTACTTC. Translating it yields CASSARGERSYEQYF. The chain joins TRBV9 to TRBJ2-7; perhaps TRBD1 as D (7 bases). CDR1 is SGDLS, CDR2 YYNGEE, per germline. Trimming removed 3 bases at V and 1 base at J, with 14 bases between. The CDR3 extends over 15 amino acids.